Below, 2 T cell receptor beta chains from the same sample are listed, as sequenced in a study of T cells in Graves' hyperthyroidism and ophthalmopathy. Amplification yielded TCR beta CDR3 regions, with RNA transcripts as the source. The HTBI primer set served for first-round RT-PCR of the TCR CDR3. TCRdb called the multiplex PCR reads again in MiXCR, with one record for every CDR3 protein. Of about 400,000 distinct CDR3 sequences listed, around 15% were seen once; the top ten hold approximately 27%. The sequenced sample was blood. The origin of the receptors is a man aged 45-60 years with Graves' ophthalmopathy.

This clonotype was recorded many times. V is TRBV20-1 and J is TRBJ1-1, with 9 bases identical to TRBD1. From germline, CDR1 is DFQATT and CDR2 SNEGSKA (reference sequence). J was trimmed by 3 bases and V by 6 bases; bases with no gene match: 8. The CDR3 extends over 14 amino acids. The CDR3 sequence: CSASPGTGYTEAFF. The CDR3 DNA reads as TGCAGTGCAAGTCCCGGGACAGGGTACACTGAAGCTTTCTTT.

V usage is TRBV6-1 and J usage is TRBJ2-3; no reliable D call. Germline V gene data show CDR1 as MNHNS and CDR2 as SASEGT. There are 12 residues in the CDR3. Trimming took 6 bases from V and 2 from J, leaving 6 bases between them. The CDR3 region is CASSDPTDTQYF. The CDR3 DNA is TGTGCCAGCAGCGACCCCACAGATACGCAGTATTTT.